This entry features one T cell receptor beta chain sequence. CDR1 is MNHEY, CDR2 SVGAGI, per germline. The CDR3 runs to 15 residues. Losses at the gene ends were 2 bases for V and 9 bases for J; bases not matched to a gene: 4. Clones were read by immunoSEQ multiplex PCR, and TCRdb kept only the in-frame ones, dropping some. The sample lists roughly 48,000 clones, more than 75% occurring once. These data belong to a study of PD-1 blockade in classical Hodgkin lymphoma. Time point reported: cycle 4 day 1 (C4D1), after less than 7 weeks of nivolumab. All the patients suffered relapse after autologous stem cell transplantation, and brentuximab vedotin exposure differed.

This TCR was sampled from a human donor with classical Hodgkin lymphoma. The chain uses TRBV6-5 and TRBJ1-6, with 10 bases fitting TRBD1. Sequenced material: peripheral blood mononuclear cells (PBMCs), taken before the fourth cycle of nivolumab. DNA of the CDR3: TGTGCCAGCAGTTACGGACAGGGGGTGATTTCACCCCTCCACTTT. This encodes CASSYGQGVISPLHF.